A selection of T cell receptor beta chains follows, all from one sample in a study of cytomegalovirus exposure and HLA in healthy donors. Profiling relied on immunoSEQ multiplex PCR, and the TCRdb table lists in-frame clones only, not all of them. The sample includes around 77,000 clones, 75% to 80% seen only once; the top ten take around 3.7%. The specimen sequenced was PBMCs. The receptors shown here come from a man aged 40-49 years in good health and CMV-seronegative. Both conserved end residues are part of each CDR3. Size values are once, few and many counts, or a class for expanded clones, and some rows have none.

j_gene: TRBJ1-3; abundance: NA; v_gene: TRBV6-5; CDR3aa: CASSYFQGAGGNTIYF
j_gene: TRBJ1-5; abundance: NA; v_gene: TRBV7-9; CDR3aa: CSSSLGTTGGMVGNQPQHF
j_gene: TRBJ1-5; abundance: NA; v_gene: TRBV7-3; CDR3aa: CASSEGGSQPQHF
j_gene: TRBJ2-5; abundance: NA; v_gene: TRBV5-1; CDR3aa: CASSFSAQGETQYF
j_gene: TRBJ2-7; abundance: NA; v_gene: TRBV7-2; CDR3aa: CASSPPGAGGGEQYF
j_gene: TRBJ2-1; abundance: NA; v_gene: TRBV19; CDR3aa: CASSTRDRGNEQFF
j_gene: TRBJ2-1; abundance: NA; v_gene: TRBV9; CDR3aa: CASSIRLVSEQFF
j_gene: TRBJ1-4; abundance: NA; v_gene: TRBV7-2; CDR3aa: CASSSRGGANEKLFF
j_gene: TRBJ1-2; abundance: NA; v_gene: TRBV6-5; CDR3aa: CASSQDNNYGYTF
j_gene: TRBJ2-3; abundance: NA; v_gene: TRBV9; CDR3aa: CASSVAYGTGSTQYF
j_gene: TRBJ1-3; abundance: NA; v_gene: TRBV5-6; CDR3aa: CASSSDRGNGNTIYF
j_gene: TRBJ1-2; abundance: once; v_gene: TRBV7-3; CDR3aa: CASSFFPGAYGYTF
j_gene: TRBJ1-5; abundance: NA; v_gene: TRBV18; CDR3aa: CASSPTVSGDQPQHF
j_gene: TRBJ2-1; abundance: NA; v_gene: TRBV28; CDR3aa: CASRRGQGAYNEQFF
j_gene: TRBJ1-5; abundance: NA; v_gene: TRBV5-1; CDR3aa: CASSLGQGVGQPQHF
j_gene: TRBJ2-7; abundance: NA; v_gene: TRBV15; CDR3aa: CATSREGTSYEQYF
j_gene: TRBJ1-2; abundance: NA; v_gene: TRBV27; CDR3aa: CASSLIGQGAGYTF
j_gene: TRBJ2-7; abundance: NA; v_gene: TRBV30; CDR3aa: CAWSPQGGSSEQYF
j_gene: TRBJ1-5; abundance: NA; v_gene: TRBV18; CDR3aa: CASSPPGTGGDGAQHF
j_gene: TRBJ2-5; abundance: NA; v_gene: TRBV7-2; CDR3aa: CASSPEIAGAALGSQYF
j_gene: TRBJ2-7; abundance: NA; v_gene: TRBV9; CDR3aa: CASSVSRGGYEQYF
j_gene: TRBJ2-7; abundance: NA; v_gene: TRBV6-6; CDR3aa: CASSLGLARGIDEQYF
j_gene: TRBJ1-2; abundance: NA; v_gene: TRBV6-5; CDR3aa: CASSRTGVINYGYTF
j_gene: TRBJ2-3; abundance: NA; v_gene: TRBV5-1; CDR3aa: CASSGEGTDTQYF
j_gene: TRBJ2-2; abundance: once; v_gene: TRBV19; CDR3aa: CASSIFPRQTRTGELFF
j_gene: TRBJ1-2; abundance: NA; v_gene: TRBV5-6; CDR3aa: CASSLARARGYTF
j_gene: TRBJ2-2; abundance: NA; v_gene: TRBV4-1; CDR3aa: CASSRVGLASQGVNGELFF
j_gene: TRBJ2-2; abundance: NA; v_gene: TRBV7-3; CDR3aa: CASSFTTGGTGELFF
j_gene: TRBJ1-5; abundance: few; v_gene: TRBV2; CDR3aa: CASSEGQGANQPQHF
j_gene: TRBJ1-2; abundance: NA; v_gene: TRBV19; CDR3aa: CASSFGRQEAGYTF
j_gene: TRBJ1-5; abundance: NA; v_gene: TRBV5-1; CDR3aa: CASSPGRASNQPQHF
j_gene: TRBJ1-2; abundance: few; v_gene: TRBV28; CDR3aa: CASRVQGDYGYTF
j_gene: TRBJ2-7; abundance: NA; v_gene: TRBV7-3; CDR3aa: CASSLSVLSSYEQYF
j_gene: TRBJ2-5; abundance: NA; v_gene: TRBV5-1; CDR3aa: CASRLQGSQETQYF
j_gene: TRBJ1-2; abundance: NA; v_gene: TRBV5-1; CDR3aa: CASSLEPGESGGYTF
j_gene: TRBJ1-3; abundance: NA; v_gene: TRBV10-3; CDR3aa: CAIMGGNSGNTIYF
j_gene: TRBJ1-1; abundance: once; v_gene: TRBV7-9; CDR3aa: CASSFSYSRAMNTEAFF
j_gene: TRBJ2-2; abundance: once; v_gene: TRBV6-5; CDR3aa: CASSRTGGSGELFF
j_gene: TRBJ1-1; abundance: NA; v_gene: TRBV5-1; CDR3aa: CASSLNTEAFF
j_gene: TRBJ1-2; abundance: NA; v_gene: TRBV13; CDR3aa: CASSFRGLLAYTF
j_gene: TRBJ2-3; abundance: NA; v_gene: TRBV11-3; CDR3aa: CASSRRADTQYF
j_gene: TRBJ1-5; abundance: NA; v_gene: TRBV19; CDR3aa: CASSLGTGQGYNQPQHF
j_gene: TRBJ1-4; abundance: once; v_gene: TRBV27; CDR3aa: CASSSGTVTNEKLFF
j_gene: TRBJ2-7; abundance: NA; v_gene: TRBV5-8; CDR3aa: CASSLDLYEQYF
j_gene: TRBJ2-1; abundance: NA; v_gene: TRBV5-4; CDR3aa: CASSLSQYNEQFF
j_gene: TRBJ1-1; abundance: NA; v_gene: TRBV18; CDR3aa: CASSPPSIAGEAFF
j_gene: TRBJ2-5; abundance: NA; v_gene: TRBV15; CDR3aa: CATSSAAGTQETQYF